A single sample gave rise to the 3 T cell receptor beta chains below, sequenced in a study of lymphopenia after photon versus proton radiotherapy. Measured with immunoSEQ multiplex PCR; TCRdb has only the in-frame clones, and not every one. Of approximately 25,000 clones in the sample, roughly 80% were seen once. The sequenced sample was peripheral blood, obtained from a patient treated with proton-based radiotherapy. The receptor set was obtained from a woman aged 70 to 79 with pancreatic cancer.

The chain links TRBV4-3 to TRBJ1-2; tentatively, D is TRBD1 (5 bases). V lost 0 bases to trimming and J lost 3 bases, with 14 bases between them. Germline V gene sequence: CDR1 LGHNA, CDR2 YSLEER. The CDR3 consists of 16 residues. CDR3 loop: CASSQDGSRVDYGYTF. CDR3 DNA sequence: TGCGCCAGCAGCCAAGATGGGTCCAGGGTGGACTATGGCTACACCTTC.

The chain is built from TRBV7-2 and TRBJ1-6; no firm D call. This CDR3 has 14 residues. V lost 4 bases and J 6 bases, leaving 10 bases between the germline ends. Germline V gene lookup returns CDR1 SGHTA and CDR2 FQGNSA. CDR3 nucleotides: TGTGCCAGCAGCTCAGATTCAATTAATTCACCCCTCCACTTT. Translating gives CASSSDSINSPLHF.

This chain joins TRBV4-1 and TRBJ2-7; TRBD2 is a possible D gene (5 bases). This CDR3 spans 15 amino acids. V lost 2 bases and J lost 1, with 12 bases in between. CDR1 is MGHRA and CDR2 is YSYEKL in the germline V gene. The CDR3 here is CASSQLEDWSYEQYF. DNA of the CDR3: TGCGCCAGCAGCCAACTAGAGGACTGGTCCTACGAGCAGTACTTC.